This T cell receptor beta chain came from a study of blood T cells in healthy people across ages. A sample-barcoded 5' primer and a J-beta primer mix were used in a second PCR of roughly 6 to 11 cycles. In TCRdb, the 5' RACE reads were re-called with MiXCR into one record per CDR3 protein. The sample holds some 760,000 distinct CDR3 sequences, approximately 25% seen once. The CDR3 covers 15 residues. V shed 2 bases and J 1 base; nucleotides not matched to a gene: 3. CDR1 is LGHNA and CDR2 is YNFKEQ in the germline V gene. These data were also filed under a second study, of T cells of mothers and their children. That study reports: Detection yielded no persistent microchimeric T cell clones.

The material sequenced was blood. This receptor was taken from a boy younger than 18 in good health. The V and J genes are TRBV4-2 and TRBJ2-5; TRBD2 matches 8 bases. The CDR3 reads CASSQLSGVQETQYF. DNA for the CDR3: TGTGCCAGCAGCCAACTTAGCGGGGTCCAAGAGACCCAGTACTTC.